This entry lists 21 T cell receptor beta chains sequenced from one sample in a study of cytomegalovirus exposure and HLA in healthy donors. In the PCR, 60 Vbeta and 13 Jbeta primers were used. Assay used: immunoSEQ multiplex PCR; TCRdb lists only in-frame clones, some missing. Seen here are about 280,000 clones, roughly 90% observed once, and the top ten hold about 2%. The sample taken for sequencing was PBMCs. The receptors stem from a woman younger than 35 in good health and CMV-seronegative.

The J gene is TRBJ2-7, the V gene TRBV2; D is uncertain. V lost 7 bases and J 2 bases, leaving 9 bases between the germline ends. From germline, CDR1 is SNHLY and CDR2 FYNNEI. There are 12 residues in the CDR3. The chain's CDR3 is CASIRFPYEQYF. The DNA for the CDR3 is TGTGCCAGCATCCGGTTCCCCTACGAGCAGTACTTC.

With respect to this clone: Germline is not matched at one junction end, which may reflect a read error. The rearrangement uses TRBV7-7 and TRBJ2-7; 14 nucleotides match TRBD2. Per the germline V gene, CDR1 is SSHAT and CDR2 is FNYEAQ (reference sequence). The CDR3 runs 15 residues. The CDR3 protein is CASSSTSGGADEQYF. CDR3 nucleotides: TGTGCTAGCAGCTCGACTAGCGGGGGGGCGGACGAGCAGTACTTC.

This clone has a single count. The chain couples TRBV13 to TRBJ1-3; D gene ambiguous. Germline loops: CDR1 PRHDT, CDR2 FYEKMQ (reference sequence). The CDR3 is 14 amino acids. With 1 base removed from V and 0 bases from J, the gap between germline ends came to 4 bases. CDR3 nucleotide sequence: TGTGCCAGCAGCTTAGATTACTCTGGAAACACCATATATTTT. Translation gives CASSLDYSGNTIYF.

This clone came up a few times. The genes are TRBV25-1 and TRBJ1-1; D perhaps matches TRBD1 (5 bases). There are 13 residues in the CDR3. In germline, CDR1 is MGHDK, CDR2 SYGVNS. V lost 4 bases, J lost 5 bases, and 11 bases lay in between. The CDR3 here is CASSVGGITEAFF. The CDR3 DNA is TGTGCCAGCAGTGTGGGGGGAATTACTGAAGCTTTCTTT.

This clone has just one count. The chain carries TRBV5-6 and TRBJ1-4, with a weak D call TRBD1 (5 bases). CDR1 SGHDT and CDR2 YYEEEE come from the germline V gene. V gave up 0 bases and J gave up 7 bases, with 16 bases separating them. The CDR3 covers 16 residues. The CDR3 reads CASSLAGGPLVEKLFF. CDR3 nucleotide sequence: TGTGCCAGCAGCTTGGCCGGGGGACCTCTGGTTGAAAAACTGTTTTTT.

The chain recombines TRBV2 with TRBJ1-6; D uncertain. The CDR3 is 14 residues long. Germline values: CDR1 SNHLY, CDR2 FYNNEI. Trimming took off 8 bases at V and 1 base at J, with 9 bases between the two ends. Here the CDR3 reads CASGPGSYNSPLHF. As DNA, the CDR3 is TGTGCCAGCGGGCCGGGATCCTATAATTCACCCCTCCACTTT. The complete variable domain, with remaining parts taken from reference TRBV2 and TRBJ1-6, reads EPEVTQTPSHQVTQMGQEVILRCVPISNHLYFYWYRQILGQKVEFLVSFYNNEISEKSEIFDDQFSVERPDGSNFTLKIRSTKLEDSAMYFCASGPGSYNSPLHFGNGTRLTVT.

The chain links TRBV25-1 to TRBJ2-2; 7 bases agree with TRBD2. CDR1 is MGHDK and CDR2 is SYGVNS in the germline V gene. The CDR3 sequence is 16 residues long. V lost 8 bases and J lost 7; bases outside the gene matches: 16. CDR3 nucleotides: TGTGCCAGCGGGGGGGTAGTGCCCGTACAAGGCGGGGAGCTGTTTTTT. Translated, it gives CASGGVVPVQGGELFF.

The chain employs TRBV6-5 and TRBJ2-6; D possibly corresponds to TRBD2 (5 bases). The CDR3 is made up of 14 amino acids. Germline V lookup: CDR1 MNHEY, CDR2 SVGAGI. Trimming left V 6 bases short and J 4 bases short, with 10 bases between. CDR3 bases: TGTGCCAGCAGCCGCGGGCCGGGGGCCAACGTCCTGACTTTC. Its protein product is CASSRGPGANVLTF.

The gene calls are TRBV6-5 and TRBJ2-5; 14 nucleotides match TRBD2. The germline V gene encodes CDR1 MNHEY and CDR2 SVGAGI. J gave up 5 bases and V 10 bases, and 9 bases lay outside the gene matches. The CDR3 consists of 15 residues. The CDR3: CATQTSGGARETQYF. CDR3 coding DNA: TGTGCCACCCAGACTAGCGGGGGGGCACGGGAGACCCAGTACTTC.

The chain joins TRBV19 to TRBJ1-5; 7 nucleotides align to TRBD1. The CDR3 length is 13 residues. CDR1 is LNHDA, CDR2 SQIVND, per germline (reference sequence). Losses at the gene ends were 9 bases for V and 4 bases for J; bases not matched to a gene: 6. The DNA of the CDR3 is TGTGCCAGCGGACAGGAATCGAATCAGCCCCAGCATTTT. Its protein is CASGQESNQPQHF.

This sequence joins TRBV5-4 and TRBJ1-3; D ambiguous. CDR1 and CDR2 (germline): SGHNT, YYREEE (reference sequence). The CDR3 is made up of 13 amino acids. The ends were cut back, 4 bases at V and 4 bases at J, with 9 bases in the middle. The CDR3 here is CASSTTAGNTIYF. CDR3 coding DNA: TGTGCCAGCAGCACAACAGCCGGAAACACCATATATTTT.

The chain links TRBV5-4 to TRBJ2-5; D perhaps matches TRBD2 (6 bases). The germline V and J ends were trimmed by 4 bases and 5 bases, with 12 bases remaining between them. From germline, CDR1 is SGHNT and CDR2 YYREEE (reference sequence). There are 13 residues in the CDR3. CDR3 DNA sequence: TGTGCCAGCAGCCCGGGGGATAGGGAGACCCAGTACTTC. Encoded protein: CASSPGDRETQYF.

The CDR3 nucleotides read TGTGCCAGTAGTAACTGGGAGGGCGAAAAACTGTTTTTT. This codes for CASSNWEGEKLFF. The V and J genes are TRBV19 and TRBJ1-4; D gene uncertain. The CDR3 loop spans 13 amino acids. V lost 4 bases, J lost 8 bases, and 11 bases lay in between. From germline, CDR1 is LNHDA and CDR2 SQIVND (reference sequence).

V gene TRBV7-9 combines with J gene TRBJ2-1; D is unclear. V lost 5 bases to trimming and J lost 8 bases, with 7 bases between them. This CDR3 spans 11 amino acids. Looked up from germline, CDR1 is SEHNR and CDR2 is FQNEAQ (reference sequence). The CDR3, as DNA: TGTGCCAGCAGCAAGCATTATGAGCAGTTCTTC. Translated: CASSKHYEQFF.

This chain links TRBV19 with TRBJ2-6, with no clear D. The CDR3 is 15 residues long. CDR1 LNHDA and CDR2 SQIVND come from the germline V gene (reference sequence). V gave up 9 bases and J gave up 0 bases, with 12 bases separating them. This CDR3 reads CASKARVSGANVLTF. CDR3 bases: TGTGCCAGCAAAGCCCGCGTCTCTGGGGCCAACGTCCTGACTTTC.

The chain joins TRBV5-4 to TRBJ1-1, with 8 bases fitting TRBD1. The CDR3 consists of 14 residues. Germline values: CDR1 SGHNT, CDR2 YYREEE (reference sequence). V was clipped by 3 bases and J by 5 bases; unmatched bases: 6. The CDR3 DNA is TGTGCCAGCAGCTATATAACAGGGGGGACTGAAGCTTTCTTT. Translated, it gives CASSYITGGTEAFF.

The chain has TRBV4-1 and TRBJ2-1; 8 nucleotides agree with TRBD1. Trimming cost V 4 bases and J 0 bases; bases outside gene matches: 11. Germline V lookup: CDR1 MGHRA, CDR2 YSYEKL. This CDR3 spans 18 amino acids. DNA for the CDR3: TGCGCCAGCAGCCGCGGACAGGGTATAATCAGCTCCTACAATGAGCAGTTCTTC. It encodes CASSRGQGIISSYNEQFF.

The V and J genes are TRBV7-9 and TRBJ2-7, with a tentative D call TRBD1 (5 bases). CDR1 SEHNR and CDR2 FQNEAQ come from the germline V gene (reference sequence). CDR3 length equals 14 residues. Deletions cut 4 bases from V and 6 bases from J, with 16 bases between. CDR3 nucleotides: TGTGCCAGCAGCTCCGGACAAGCAAGCTCCGAGCAGTACTTC. Translating it yields CASSSGQASSEQYF.

The gene calls are TRBV15 and TRBJ1-5; D unclear. Trimming took 1 base from V and 6 from J, leaving 10 bases between them. This CDR3 region has 14 residues. CDR1 is LNHNV, CDR2 YYDKDF, per germline (reference sequence). The CDR3 here is CATSRGGPFQPQHF. CDR3 bases: TGTGCCACCAGCAGAGGAGGTCCCTTTCAGCCCCAGCATTTT. Supplemented by reference TRBV15 and TRBJ1-5, the full variable domain reads DAMVIQNPRYQVTQFGKPVTLSCSQTLNHNVMYWYQQKSSQAPKLLFHYYDKDFNNEADTPDNFQSRRPNTSFCFLDIRSPGLGDTAMYLCATSRGGPFQPQHFGDGTRLSIL.

The gene calls are TRBV7-3 and TRBJ2-4, with 10 positions matching TRBD1. The CDR3 has 18 amino acids. V trimming: 2 bases; J trimming: 1 base; junction bases outside the gene matches: 8. CDR1 and CDR2 from the germline V gene are SGHTA and FQGTGA. This chain's CDR3 is CASSLPPDRGLAKNIQYF. The CDR3 DNA reads TGTGCCAGCAGCTTACCCCCTGACAGGGGGCTTGCCAAAAACATTCAGTACTTC.

The J gene is TRBJ2-2, the V gene TRBV25-1, with 11 bases identical to TRBD2. The V segment lost 6 bases and the J segment 2 bases; nucleotides outside the gene matches: 5. Germline values: CDR1 MGHDK, CDR2 SYGVNS. The CDR3 runs 16 residues. The CDR3: CASSALAGGNTGELFF. DNA for the CDR3: TGTGCCAGCAGCGCTCTAGCGGGGGGAAACACCGGGGAGCTGTTTTTT.